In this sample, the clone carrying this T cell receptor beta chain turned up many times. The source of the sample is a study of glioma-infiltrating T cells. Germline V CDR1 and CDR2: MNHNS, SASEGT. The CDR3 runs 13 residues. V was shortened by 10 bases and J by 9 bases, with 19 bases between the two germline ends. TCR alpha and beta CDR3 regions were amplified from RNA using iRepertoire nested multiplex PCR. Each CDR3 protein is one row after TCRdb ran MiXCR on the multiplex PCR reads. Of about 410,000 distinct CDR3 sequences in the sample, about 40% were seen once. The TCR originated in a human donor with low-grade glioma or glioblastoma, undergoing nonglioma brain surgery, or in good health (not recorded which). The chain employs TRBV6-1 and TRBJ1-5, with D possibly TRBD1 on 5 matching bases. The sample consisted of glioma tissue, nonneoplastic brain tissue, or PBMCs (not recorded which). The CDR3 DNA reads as TGTGCCACCCATCAGGGACCGCCGCCGCCCCAGCATTTT. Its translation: CATHQGPPPPQHF.